This T cell receptor (beta chain) was found in a study of T cells expressing NK-cell markers. Looking at the study overall: Beta-chain profiling covered CD3+CD56+NKG2C+, CD3+CD56+NKG2C- and CD3+CD56-NKG2C+ sorted subsets. Eight donors were sequenced, seven testing HCMV-seropositive and one testing seronegative.

Comments on this clonotype: Its cognate antigen is unknown.

TCR beta cDNA was made by 5'RACE template switching with UMIs. Using the 5' RACE reads, TCRdb records one entry per CDR3 protein without DNA. This sample's table has roughly 150,000 distinct CDR3 sequences. Study-level points and caveats: The study found these clonotypes also leading the CD3+CD56-NKG2C+ fraction in a handful of donors.

The germline gives CDR1 SGDLS, CDR2 YYNGEE. CDR3 size: 15 residues. The rearrangement uses TRBV9 and TRBJ1-2. The source of this sequence is a woman between 18 and 70 years old in good health. Sequencing was performed on blood T cells: a sorted CD56 or NKG2C T cell subset, CD4+ or CD8+ T cells, or bulk PBMC T cells (not recorded which). The CDR3: CASSADQLGSIGYTF.